This paragraph covers one T cell receptor beta chain sequence. Its antigen is unknown. Per-base quality was not reported, and no clone a single base away is much larger than it. The CDR3 measures 19 amino acids from cysteine to phenylalanine. CDR3 DNA only is kept here, 57 bases in frame from base 1. As encoded in the germline V gene (reference sequence), CDR1 is MNHEY while CDR2 is SMNVEV. V is pared back by 4 bases and J by 3 bases, with 26 bases lying between the germline termini. These data belong to a study of blood T cell repertoires in COVID-19 (dated by TCRdb to about 2020). With respect to the entire study: Samples covering the acute and convalescent phases of COVID-19 were provided by collaborators in the United States, Italy and Spain. The prospective study material was composed of cDNA or gDNA derived from T cells, B-cell-depleted T cells, or PBMCs. Subjects who had been exposed to COVID-19, were actively infected with it, or had recovered from it provided the deeply sampled blood TCRbeta repertoires that made up the dataset. The repertoires were released in a freely available public database meant as a resource for research on the immune response to SARS-CoV-2. Samples were obtained from the ongoing ImmuneRACE study (first 160 participants) and from 1,000 to 1,500 subjects provided by 6 global collaborators. A de-identified subject ID, COVID-19 status, age in years and sex were almost always included in the sample metadata. Where HLA class I and class II types were available, the types were taken from metadata supplied by the sample provider, not from assay-based typing. Beyond this particular receptor, the publication reports: How much clinical and demographic metadata was included differed by source and by participant, and the metadata was provided uncurated.

TCRbeta CDR3 regions were amplified from genomic DNA by means of the immunoSEQ Assay, a bias-controlled multiplex PCR. As for the original processing: The number of nucleated cells in each sample was estimated from the amplification of reference gene primers within the assay. To quantify the absolute abundance of each unique TCRbeta CDR3 rearrangement, sequence reads were collapsed and filtered. For each sample, productive Simpson clonality was calculated as the square root of Simpson's diversity index over productive rearrangements. Drawn from immuneACCESS, this table holds only the in-frame rearrangements with V and J called that TCRdb kept. Clones are partly lost; checked studies trace under half to an unresolved V gene and leave the rest unexplained. The V and J calls and clone size come from that table; D and trimming were worked out from the DNA. The sample table records some 360,000 clones; over 85% of these occur just once. The ten largest clones capture just under 4% of the sample.

One collaborating source in Seattle enrolled patients during active infection and followed them longitudinally through the course of disease. The collaborating institutions used their own protocols to collect whole blood in K2EDTA tubes. Collaborator samples were shipped for TCRbeta analysis as frozen whole blood, isolated PBMCs, or DNA extracted from either sample type. Rearrangement joined TRBV27 to TRBJ2-3; TRBD2 could be the D gene, as 5 bases match. The TCR originated in a woman aged 55-70 years with COVID-19, enrolled during active disease. The sequenced material came from peripheral blood. The nucleotide sequence is TGTGCCAGCAGTTCAACCCGGGGATCTCGAGGATTGTGGACAGATACGCAGTATTTT. This encodes CASSSTRGSRGLWTDTQYF.